This T cell receptor (beta chain) was retrieved from a study of metastatic and nonmetastatic thyroid tumors (TCRdb year 2020). About the study as a whole: Repertoires were compared across peripheral blood and tumor or nodule tissue samples from malignant and benign thyroid patients.

Library method: PCR. Sequenced on an Illumina HiSeq 4000. High-throughput sequencing was used to profile the TCR beta-chain CDR3 region of every patient. For the original study's pipeline: Drawing on CDR3 differences between clinicopathological groups, the researchers built a classifier meant to tell apart patients with distant-metastatic papillary thyroid cancer. Repertoire diversity was assessed with the Shannon index, and tumor-blood repertoire similarity with the Morisita-Horn index. TCRdb took the public reads, trimmed them with fastp at Q25, ran MiXCR for clone calling and kept in-frame beta chains. TCRdb's processing, not the authors', yielded these V and J calls. The sample table lists 43,000 or so clones, around 25% of them with a count of one. The leading ten clones occupy roughly 3% of the sample. Findings and caveats that apply to the study as a whole: In both blood and tumor samples, malignant tumors were reported to have significantly higher TCR beta diversity than benign nodules.

Details on this clone: Its antigen is unknown. Base qualities are not provided; no much larger clone lies one nucleotide away.

The germline ends are 7 bases apart after V is trimmed by 3 bases and J by 7 bases. Taken from cysteine to phenylalanine, the CDR3 has 12 residues. This entry keeps only the CDR3 DNA: 36 bases, framed from base 1. CDR1 and CDR2, looked up from the germline V gene, are MNHNS and SASEGT. None of the patients had been given any treatment before thyroid surgery. Using T-cell receptor beta sequencing, the study looked back at clinical samples from patients collected from about 2011 to 2019. This sequence was found in a male donor with papillary thyroid cancer or a benign thyroid nodule (not recorded which). Some clones in this sample may be carry-over from other donors' samples. Sequenced input: blood. Recombination joined TRBV6-1 with TRBJ1-3; no D gene is confidently identified. The sequence in DNA is TGTGCCAGCAGTGAGGGAAGGAACACCATATATTTT. Its translation reads: CASSEGRNTIYF.